Listed here are 5 T cell receptor beta chains from one sample, sequenced in a study of identical twins. TCRdb processed the 5' RACE reads anew with MiXCR; each CDR3 protein has one entry. The sample contains 350,000 to 600,000 distinct CDR3 sequences, 13% to 15% of which appear only once. This sample also appeared in a second study, on yellow fever vaccine responses in identical twins.

The specimen was CD4+ T cells sorted from blood. All receptors come from a woman in her late teens or twenties in good health.

V usage is TRBV5-1 and J usage is TRBJ2-3, with 13 bases that match TRBD2. Unmatched junction bases numbered 4, after V lost 4 bases and J lost 5 bases. Per the germline V gene, CDR1 is SGHRS and CDR2 is YFSETQ. The CDR3 is 15 residues long. In DNA form, the CDR3 reads TGCGCCAGCAGCCTGGGACTAGCGGGGATAGATACGCAGTATTTT. Encoded protein: CASSLGLAGIDTQYF.

This clonotype was counted ten times or more. The chain carries TRBV27 and TRBJ1-6; possible D gene TRBD1, 6 bases. Trimming shortened V by 3 bases and J by 7 bases, and 13 bases separated the two germline ends. Per germline, CDR1 MNHEY and CDR2 SMNVEV (reference sequence). This CDR3 is 15 amino acids long. The CDR3 DNA follows: TGTGCCAGCAGTTTTGGGGAAAGGGGGAATTCACCCCTCCACTTT. It is translated as CASSFGERGNSPLHF.

A few counts support this clonotype. The chain is built from TRBV5-1 and TRBJ1-4; D is uncertain. The CDR3 covers 15 residues. V shed 5 bases and J shed 0 bases, with 11 bases lying between them. Germline CDR1 is SGHRS and CDR2 is YFSETQ. The CDR3 nucleotides are TGCGCCAGCAGGTCGGACCCCTCAACTAATGAAAAACTGTTTTTT. It yields the protein CASRSDPSTNEKLFF.

About this clonotype: Relative to the germline gene, one junction end is altered; a read error may explain this. This chain uses TRBV7-7 with TRBJ2-1; TRBD2 agrees at 14 bases. This CDR3 has 15 amino acids. Germline V gives CDR1 SSHAT, CDR2 FNYEAQ (reference sequence). Here the CDR3 reads CASSWGLAGAAEQFF. CDR3 in DNA: TGTGCTAGCAGCTGGGGACTAGCGGGAGCGGCTGAGCAGTTCTTC. The variable domain in full, with the rest retrieved from reference TRBV7-7 and TRBJ2-1, is GAGVSQSPRYKVTKRGQDVTLRCDPISSHATLYWYQQALGQGPEFLTYFNYEAQPDKSGLPSDRFSAERPEGSISTLTIQRTEQRDSAMYRCASSWGLAGAAEQFFGPGTRLTVL.

DNA of the CDR3: TGTGCCAGCTCACCACTCGCTTCCTTGACCCAGTACTTC. As protein: CASSPLASLTQYF. The chain joins TRBV18 to TRBJ2-5; D is uncertain. Germline values: CDR1 KGHSH, CDR2 LQKENI. Trimming took 1 base from V and 7 from J, leaving 10 bases between them. This CDR3 is built from 13 residues.